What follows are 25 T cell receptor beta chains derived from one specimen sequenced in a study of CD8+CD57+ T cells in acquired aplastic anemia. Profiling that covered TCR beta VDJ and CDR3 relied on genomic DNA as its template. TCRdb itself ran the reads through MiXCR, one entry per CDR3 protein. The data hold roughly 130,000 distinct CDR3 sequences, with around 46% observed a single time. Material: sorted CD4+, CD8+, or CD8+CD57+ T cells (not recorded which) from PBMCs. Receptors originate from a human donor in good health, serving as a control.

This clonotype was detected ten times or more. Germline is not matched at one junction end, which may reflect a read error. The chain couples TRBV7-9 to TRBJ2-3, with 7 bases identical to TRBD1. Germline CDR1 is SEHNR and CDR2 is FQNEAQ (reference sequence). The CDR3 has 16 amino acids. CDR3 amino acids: CAGSPRVGGDRDTQYF. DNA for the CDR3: TGTGCCGGCAGCCCACGGGTAGGGGGCGACAGGGATACGCAGTATTTT. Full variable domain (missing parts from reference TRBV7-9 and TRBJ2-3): DTGVSQNPRHKITKRGQNVTFRCDPISEHNRLYWYRQTLGQGPEFLTYFQNEAQLEKSRLLSDRFSAERPKGSFSTLEIQRTEQGDSAMYLCAGSPRVGGDRDTQYFGPGTRLTVL.

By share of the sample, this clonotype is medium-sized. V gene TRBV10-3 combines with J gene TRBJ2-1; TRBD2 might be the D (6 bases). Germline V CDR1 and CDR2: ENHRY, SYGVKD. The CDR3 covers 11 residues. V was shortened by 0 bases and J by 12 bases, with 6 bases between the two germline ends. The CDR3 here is CAISESGGQFF. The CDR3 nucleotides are TGTGCCATCAGTGAGTCGGGAGGGCAGTTCTTC.

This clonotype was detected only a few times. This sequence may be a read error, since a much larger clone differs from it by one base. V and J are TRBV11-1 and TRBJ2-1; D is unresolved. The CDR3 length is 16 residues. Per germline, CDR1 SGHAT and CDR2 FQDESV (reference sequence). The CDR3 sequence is CASSPVTIKGYNEQLF. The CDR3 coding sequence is TGTGCCAGCAGCCCCGTCACTATCAAGGGTTACAATGAGCAGCTCTTC.

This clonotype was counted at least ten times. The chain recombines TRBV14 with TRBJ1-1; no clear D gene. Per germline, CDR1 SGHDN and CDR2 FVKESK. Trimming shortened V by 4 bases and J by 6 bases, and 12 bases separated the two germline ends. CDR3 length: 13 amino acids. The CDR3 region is CASSRMVRAEAFF. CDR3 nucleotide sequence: TGTGCCAGCAGCCGCATGGTTCGTGCTGAAGCTTTCTTT.

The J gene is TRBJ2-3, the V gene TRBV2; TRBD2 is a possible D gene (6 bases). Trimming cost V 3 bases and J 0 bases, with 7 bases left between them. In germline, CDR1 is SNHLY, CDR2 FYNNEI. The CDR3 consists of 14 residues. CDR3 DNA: TGTGCCAGCAGTGAGCGGGGCAGCACAGATACGCAGTATTTT. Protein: CASSERGSTDTQYF.

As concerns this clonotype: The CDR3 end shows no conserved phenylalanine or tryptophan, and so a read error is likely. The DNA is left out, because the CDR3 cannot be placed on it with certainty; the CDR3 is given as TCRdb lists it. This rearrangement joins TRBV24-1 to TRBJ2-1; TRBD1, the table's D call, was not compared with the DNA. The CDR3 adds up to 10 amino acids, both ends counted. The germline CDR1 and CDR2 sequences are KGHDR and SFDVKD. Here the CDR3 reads CATSDLMQGV.

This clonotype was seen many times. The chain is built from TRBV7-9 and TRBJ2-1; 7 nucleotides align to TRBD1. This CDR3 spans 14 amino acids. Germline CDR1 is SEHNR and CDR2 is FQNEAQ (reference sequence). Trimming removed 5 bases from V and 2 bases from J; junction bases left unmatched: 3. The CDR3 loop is CASSLQGAYNEQFF. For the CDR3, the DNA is TGTGCCAGCAGCCTGCAGGGGGCCTACAATGAGCAGTTCTTC.

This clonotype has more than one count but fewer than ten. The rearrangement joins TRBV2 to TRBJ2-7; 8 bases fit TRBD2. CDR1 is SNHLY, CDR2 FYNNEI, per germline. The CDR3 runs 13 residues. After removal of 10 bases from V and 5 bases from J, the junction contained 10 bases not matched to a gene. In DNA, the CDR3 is TGTGCCACCCGGACTAGCCTCAAGGACGAGCAGTACTTC. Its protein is CATRTSLKDEQYF. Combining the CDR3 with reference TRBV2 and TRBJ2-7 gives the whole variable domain EPEVTQTPSHQVTQMGQEVILRCVPISNHLYFYWYRQILGQKVEFLVSFYNNEISEKSEIFDDQFSVERPDGSNFTLKIRSTKLEDSAMYFCATRTSLKDEQYFGPGTRLTVT.

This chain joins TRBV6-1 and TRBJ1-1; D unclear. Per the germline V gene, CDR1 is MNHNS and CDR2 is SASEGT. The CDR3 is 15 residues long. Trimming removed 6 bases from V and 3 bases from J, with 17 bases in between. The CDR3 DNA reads TGTGCCAGCAGCCCAAGAGGGCGGGTCGACACTGAAGCTTTCTTT. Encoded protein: CASSPRGRVDTEAFF.

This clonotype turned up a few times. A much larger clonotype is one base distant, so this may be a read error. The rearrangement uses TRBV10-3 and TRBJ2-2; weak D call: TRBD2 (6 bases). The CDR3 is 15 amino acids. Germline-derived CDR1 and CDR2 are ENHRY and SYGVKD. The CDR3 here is CASSLLGHLGGELLF. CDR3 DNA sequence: TGTGCCAGCAGCCTACTCGGGCATCTCGGCGGGGAGCTGCTTTTT.

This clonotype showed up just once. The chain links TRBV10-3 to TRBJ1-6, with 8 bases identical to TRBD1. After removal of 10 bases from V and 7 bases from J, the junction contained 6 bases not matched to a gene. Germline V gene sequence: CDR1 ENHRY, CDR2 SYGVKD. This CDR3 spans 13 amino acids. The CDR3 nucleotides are TGTGCCACGAGGACAGGGAACAATTCACCCCTCCACTTT. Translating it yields CATRTGNNSPLHF.

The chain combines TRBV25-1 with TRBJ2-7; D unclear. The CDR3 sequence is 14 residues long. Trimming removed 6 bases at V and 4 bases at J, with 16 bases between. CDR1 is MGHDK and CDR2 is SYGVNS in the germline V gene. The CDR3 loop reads CASSVAQKGYEQYF. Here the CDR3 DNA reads TGTGCCAGCAGCGTAGCCCAAAAAGGGTACGAGCAGTACTTC.

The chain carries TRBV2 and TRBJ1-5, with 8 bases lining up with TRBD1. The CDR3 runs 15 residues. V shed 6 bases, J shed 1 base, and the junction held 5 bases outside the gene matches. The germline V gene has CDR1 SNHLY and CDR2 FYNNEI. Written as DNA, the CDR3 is TGTGCCAGCAGCCCGGACAGGGCGAGCAATCAGCCCCAGCATTTT. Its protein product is CASSPDRASNQPQHF.

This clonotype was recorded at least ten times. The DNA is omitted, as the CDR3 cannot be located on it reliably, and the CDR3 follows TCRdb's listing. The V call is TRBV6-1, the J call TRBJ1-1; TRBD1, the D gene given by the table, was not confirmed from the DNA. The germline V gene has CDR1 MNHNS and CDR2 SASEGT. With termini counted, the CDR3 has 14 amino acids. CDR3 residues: CASILDRGNTEAFF.

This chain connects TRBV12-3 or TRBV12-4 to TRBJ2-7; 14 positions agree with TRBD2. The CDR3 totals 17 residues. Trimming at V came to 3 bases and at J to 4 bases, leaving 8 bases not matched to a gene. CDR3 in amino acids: CASSLGGLAGGYYEQYF. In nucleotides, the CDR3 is TGTGCCAGCAGTTTGGGAGGACTAGCGGGGGGTTATTACGAGCAGTACTTC.

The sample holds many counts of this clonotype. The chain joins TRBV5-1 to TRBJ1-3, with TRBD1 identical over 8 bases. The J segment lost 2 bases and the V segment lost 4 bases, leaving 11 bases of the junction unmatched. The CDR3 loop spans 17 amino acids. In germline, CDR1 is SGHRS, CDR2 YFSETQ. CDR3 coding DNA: TGCGCCAGCAGCAAAGGACAGGGAGGGTTAGCTGGAAACACCATATATTTT. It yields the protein CASSKGQGGLAGNTIYF.

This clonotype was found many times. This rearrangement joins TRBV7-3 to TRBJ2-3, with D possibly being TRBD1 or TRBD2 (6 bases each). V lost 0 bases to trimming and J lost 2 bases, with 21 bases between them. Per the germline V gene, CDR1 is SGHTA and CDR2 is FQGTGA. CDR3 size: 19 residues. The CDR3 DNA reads TGTGCCAGCAGCTTAACGGGGAGCCCGGGGGCCTTCCTCACAGATACGCAGTATTTT. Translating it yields CASSLTGSPGAFLTDTQYF.

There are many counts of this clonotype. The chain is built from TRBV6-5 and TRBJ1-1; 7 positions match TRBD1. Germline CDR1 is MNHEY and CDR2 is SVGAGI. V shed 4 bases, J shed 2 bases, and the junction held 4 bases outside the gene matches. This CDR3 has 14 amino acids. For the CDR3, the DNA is TGTGCCAGCAGTTCTACAGGGGTTAACACTGAAGCTTTCTTT. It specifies CASSSTGVNTEAFF.

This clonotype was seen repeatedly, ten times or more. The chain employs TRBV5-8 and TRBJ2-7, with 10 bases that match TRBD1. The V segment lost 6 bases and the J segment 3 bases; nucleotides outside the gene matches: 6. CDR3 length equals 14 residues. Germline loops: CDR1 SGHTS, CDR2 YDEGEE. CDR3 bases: TGTGCCAGCACCCCTCGGACAGGGGGCTACGAGCAGTACTTC. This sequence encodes CASTPRTGGYEQYF.

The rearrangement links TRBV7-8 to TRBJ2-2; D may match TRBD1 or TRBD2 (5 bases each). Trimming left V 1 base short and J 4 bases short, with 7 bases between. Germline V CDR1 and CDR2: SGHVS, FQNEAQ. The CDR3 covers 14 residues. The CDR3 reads CASSLDGGTGELFF. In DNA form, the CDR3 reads TGTGCCAGCAGCTTAGATGGGGGCACCGGGGAGCTGTTTTTT.

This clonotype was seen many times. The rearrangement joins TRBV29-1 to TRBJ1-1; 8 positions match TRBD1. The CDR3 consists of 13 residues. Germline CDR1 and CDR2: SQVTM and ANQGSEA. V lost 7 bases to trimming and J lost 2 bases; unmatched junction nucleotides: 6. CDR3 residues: CSGFQGANTEAFF. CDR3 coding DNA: TGCAGCGGTTTTCAGGGGGCCAACACTGAAGCTTTCTTT.

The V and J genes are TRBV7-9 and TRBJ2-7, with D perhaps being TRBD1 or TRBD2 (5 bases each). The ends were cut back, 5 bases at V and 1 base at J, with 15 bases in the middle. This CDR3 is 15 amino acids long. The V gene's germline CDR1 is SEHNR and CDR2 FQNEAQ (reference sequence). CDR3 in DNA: TGTGCCAGCAGCGGGGGAACCGTTAGTTCCTACGAGCAGTACTTC. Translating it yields CASSGGTVSSYEQYF. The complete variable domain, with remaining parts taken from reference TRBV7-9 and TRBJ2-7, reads DTGVSQNPRHKITKRGQNVTFRCDPISEHNRLYWYRQTLGQGPEFLTYFQNEAQLEKSRLLSDRFSAERPKGSFSTLEIQRTEQGDSAMYLCASSGGTVSSYEQYFGPGTRLTVT.

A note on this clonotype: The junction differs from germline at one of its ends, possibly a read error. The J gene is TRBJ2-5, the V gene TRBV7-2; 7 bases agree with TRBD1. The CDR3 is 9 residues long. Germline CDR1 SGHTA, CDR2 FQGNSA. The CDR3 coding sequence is TGTGCCAGCAGCCCTGACAGGGACTTC. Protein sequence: CASSPDRDF.

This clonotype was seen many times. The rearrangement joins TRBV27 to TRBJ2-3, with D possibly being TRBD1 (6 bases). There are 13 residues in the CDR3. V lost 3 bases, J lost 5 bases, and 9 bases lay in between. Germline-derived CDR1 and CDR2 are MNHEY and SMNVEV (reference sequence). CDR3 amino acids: CASSLGRGDTQYF. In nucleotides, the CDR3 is TGTGCCAGCAGTTTGGGCAGGGGAGATACGCAGTATTTT.

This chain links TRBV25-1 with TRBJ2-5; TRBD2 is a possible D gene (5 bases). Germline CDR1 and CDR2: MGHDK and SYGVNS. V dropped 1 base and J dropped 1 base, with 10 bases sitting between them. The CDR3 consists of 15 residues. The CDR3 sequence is CASSESAAVQETQYF. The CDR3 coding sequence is TGTGCCAGCAGTGAATCAGCGGCGGTCCAAGAGACCCAGTACTTC.